This paragraph reports one T cell receptor beta chain. No antigen is known for it. The protocol was immunoSEQ multiplex PCR, while the TCRdb copy is restricted to in-frame clones and leaves out a portion. The sample lists just under 95,000 clones; about 82% were seen once. This sample stems from a study of a mutant IDH1 vaccine in newly diagnosed glioma. Study-wide background: Males made up 62.5% and females about 40% of treated patients, whose mean age was approximately 40 years. Previous treatment comprised radiotherapy, temozolomide, or both, mostly both. General study results and limits: Vaccine-induced immune responses occurred in 90% to 95% of patients.

The time point: baseline, week 1 (first vaccination visit). This sample's treatment: pre-vaccination baseline after standard-of-care therapy. Tumors from donors were new WHO grade 3 or 4 IDH1-mutant astrocytomas with ATRX loss. This CDR3 spans 15 amino acids. In germline, CDR1 is SGDLS, CDR2 YYNGEE. The trim removed 0 bases at V and 2 bases at J, leaving 3 bases unmatched. This TCR was recovered from a middle-aged man with glioma. The chain recombines TRBV9 with TRBJ1-2; 8 bases are a match to TRBD1. Sample: PBMCs, taken from a glioma patient treated with radiotherapy, temozolomide or both. CDR3 in DNA: TGTGCCAGCAGCGTAGGGACAGGGAACAACTATGGCTACACCTTC. Translation: CASSVGTGNNYGYTF.